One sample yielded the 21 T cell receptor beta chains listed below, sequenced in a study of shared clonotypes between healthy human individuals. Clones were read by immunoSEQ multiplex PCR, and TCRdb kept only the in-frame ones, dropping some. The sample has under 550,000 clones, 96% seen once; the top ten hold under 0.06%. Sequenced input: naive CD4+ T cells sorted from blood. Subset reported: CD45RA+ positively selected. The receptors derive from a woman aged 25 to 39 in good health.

The CDR3 DNA follows: TGTGCCAGCAGTGAACACCCAGGGGGCGCTTCCTATGGCTACACCTTC. Encoded protein: CASSEHPGGASYGYTF. The chain combines TRBV2 with TRBJ1-2; 8 nucleotides line up with TRBD1. The J segment lost 4 bases and the V segment lost 2 bases, leaving 9 bases of the junction unmatched. Germline V gene sequence: CDR1 SNHLY, CDR2 FYNNEI. The CDR3 sequence is 16 residues long. Complete variable domain (other parts from reference TRBV2 and TRBJ1-2): EPEVTQTPSHQVTQMGQEVILRCVPISNHLYFYWYRQILGQKVEFLVSFYNNEISEKSEIFDDQFSVERPDGSNFTLKIRSTKLEDSAMYFCASSEHPGGASYGYTFGSGTRLTVV.

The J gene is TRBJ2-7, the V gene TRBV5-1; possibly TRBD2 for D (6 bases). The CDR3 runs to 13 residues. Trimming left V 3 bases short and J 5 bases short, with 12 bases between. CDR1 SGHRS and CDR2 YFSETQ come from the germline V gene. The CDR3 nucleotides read TGCGCCAGCAGCTCAGGGACTGTCCACGAGCAGTACTTC. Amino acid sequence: CASSSGTVHEQYF.

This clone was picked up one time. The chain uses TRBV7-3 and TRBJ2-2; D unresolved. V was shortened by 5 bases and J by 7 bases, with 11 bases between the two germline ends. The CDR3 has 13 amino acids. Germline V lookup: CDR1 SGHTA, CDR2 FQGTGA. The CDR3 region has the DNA TGTGCCAGCAGCCCTAGGCTCGTCGGGGAGCTGTTTTTT. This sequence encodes CASSPRLVGELFF.

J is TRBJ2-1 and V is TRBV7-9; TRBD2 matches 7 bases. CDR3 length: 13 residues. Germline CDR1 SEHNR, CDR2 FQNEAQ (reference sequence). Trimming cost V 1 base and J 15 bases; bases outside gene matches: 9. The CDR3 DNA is TGTGCCAGCAGCTTAGGAGCGGGGAACTCTTTGTTCTTC. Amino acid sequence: CASSLGAGNSLFF.

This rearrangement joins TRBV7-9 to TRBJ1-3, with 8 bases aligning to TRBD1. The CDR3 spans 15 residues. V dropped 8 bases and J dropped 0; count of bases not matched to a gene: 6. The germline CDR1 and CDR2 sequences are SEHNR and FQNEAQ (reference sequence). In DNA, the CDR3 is TGTGCCAGCTCGAGGACAGGGAGCTCTGGAAACACCATATATTTT. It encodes CASSRTGSSGNTIYF. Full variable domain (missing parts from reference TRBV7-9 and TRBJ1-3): DTGVSQNPRHKITKRGQNVTFRCDPISEHNRLYWYRQTLGQGPEFLTYFQNEAQLEKSRLLSDRFSAERPKGSFSTLEIQRTEQGDSAMYLCASSRTGSSGNTIYFGEGSWLTVV.

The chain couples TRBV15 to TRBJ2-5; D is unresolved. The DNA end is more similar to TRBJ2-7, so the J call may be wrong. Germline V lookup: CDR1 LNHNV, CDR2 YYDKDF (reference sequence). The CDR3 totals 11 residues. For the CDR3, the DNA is TGTGCCACCAGCAATACCTACGAGCAGTACTTC. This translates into CATSNTYEQYF.

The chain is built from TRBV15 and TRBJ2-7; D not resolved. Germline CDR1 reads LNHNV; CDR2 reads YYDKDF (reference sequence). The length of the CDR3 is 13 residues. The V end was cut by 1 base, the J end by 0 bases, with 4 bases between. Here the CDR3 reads CATSRVDSYEQYF. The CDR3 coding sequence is TGTGCCACCAGCAGAGTAGACTCCTACGAGCAGTACTTC.

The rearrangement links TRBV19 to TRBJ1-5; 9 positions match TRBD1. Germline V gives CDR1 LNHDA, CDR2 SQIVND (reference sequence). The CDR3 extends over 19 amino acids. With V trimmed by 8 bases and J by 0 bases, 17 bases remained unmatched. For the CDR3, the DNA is TGTGCCAGTTCACAGGGGGCTGGAACGGGGTCGTATAGCAATCAGCCCCAGCATTTT. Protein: CASSQGAGTGSYSNQPQHF.

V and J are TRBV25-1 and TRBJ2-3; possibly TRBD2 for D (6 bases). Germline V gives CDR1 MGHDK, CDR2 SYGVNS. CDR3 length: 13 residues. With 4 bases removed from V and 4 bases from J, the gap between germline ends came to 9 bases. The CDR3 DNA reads TGTGCCAGCAGTGTACCGGGAGCAGATACGCAGTATTTT. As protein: CASSVPGADTQYF.

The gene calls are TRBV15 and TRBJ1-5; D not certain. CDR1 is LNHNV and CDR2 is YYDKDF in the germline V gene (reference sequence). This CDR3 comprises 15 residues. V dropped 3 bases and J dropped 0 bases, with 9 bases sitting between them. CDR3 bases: TGTGCCACCAGCAGTGATAGGTATAGCAATCAGCCCCAGCATTTT. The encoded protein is CATSSDRYSNQPQHF. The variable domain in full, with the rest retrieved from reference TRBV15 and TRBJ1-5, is DAMVIQNPRYQVTQFGKPVTLSCSQTLNHNVMYWYQQKSSQAPKLLFHYYDKDFNNEADTPDNFQSRRPNTSFCFLDIRSPGLGDTAMYLCATSSDRYSNQPQHFGDGTRLSIL.

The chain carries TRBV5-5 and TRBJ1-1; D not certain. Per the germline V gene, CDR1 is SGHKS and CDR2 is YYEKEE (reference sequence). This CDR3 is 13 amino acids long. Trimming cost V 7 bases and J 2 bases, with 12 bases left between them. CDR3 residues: CASLRVVNTEAFF. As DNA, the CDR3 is TGTGCCAGCTTGAGGGTTGTAAACACTGAAGCTTTCTTT.

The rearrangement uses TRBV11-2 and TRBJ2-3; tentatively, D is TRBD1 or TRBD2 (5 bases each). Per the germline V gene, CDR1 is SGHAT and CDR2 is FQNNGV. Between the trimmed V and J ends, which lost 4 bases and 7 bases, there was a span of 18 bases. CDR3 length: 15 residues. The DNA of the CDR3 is TGTGCCAGCAGCTCTAGGCGGACTCGACAGAATACGCAGTATTTT. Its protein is CASSSRRTRQNTQYF.

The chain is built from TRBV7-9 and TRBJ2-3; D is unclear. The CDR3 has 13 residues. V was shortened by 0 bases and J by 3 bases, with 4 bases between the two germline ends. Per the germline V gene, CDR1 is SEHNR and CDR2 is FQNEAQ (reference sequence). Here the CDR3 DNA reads TGTGCCAGCAGCTTAGCTAAAACAGATACGCAGTATTTT. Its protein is CASSLAKTDTQYF.

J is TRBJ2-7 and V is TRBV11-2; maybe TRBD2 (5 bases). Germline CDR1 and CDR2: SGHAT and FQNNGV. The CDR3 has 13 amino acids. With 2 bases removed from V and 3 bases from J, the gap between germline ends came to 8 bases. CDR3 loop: CASSLSGVYEQYF. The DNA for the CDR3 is TGTGCCAGCAGCTTATCCGGGGTCTACGAGCAGTACTTC.

The CDR3 sequence is CASSPRLVPGGRTDTQYF. CDR3 sequence (DNA): TGTGCCAGCAGCCCTAGGCTTGTTCCGGGAGGGCGGACAGATACGCAGTATTTT. The chain employs TRBV7-2 and TRBJ2-3, with 8 positions matching TRBD2. V was clipped by 5 bases and J by 3 bases; unmatched bases: 16. Looked up from germline, CDR1 is SGHTA and CDR2 is FQGNSA. The CDR3 totals 18 residues.

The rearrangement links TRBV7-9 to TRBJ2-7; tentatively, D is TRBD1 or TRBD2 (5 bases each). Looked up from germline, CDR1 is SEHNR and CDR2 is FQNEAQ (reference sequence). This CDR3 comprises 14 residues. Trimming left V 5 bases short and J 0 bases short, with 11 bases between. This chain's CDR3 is CASSGRGSSYEQYF. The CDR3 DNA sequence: TGTGCCAGCAGCGGCCGGGGCAGCTCCTACGAGCAGTACTTC.

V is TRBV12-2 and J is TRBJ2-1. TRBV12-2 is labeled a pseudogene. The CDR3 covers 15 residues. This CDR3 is CASRFRDHTYNEQFF. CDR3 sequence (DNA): TGTGCAAGTCGCTTCCGGGACCATACCTACAATGAGCAGTTCTTC.

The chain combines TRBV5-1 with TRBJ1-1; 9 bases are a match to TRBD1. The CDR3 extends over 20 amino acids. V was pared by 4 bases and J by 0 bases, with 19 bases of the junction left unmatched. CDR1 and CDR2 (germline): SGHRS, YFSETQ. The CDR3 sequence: CASSTRGPGLGTGMNTEAFF. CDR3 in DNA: TGCGCCAGCAGCACCCGGGGCCCGGGGCTCGGGACAGGGATGAACACTGAAGCTTTCTTT.

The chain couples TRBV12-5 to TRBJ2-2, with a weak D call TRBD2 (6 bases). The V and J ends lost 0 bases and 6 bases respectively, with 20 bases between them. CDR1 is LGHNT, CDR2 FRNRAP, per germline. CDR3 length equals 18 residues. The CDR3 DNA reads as TGTGCTAGTGGTTTGGTATTTGGAGGGAGTTACCTTCCCGGGGAGCTGTTTTTT. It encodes CASGLVFGGSYLPGELFF.

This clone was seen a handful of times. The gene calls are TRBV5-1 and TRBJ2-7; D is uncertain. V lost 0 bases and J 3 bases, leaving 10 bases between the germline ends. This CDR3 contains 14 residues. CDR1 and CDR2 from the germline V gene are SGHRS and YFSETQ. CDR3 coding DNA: TGCGCCAGCAGCTTGGGCTCAGAGGACTACGAGCAGTACTTC. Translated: CASSLGSEDYEQYF.

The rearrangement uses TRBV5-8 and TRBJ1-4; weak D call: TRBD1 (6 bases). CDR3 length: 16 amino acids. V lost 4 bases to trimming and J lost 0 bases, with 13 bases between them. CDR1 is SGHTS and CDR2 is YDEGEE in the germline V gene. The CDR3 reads CASSLGTPATNEKLFF. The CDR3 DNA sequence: TGTGCCAGCAGCCTCGGGACACCTGCAACTAATGAAAAACTGTTTTTT.